The 5 T cell receptor beta chains in this list originate from one sample, sequenced in a study of cytomegalovirus exposure and HLA in healthy donors (dated by TCRdb to 2016 to 2017). Receptor amplification or capture employed the immunoSEQ multiplex PCR assay. Held by TCRdb, this immuneACCESS table contains in-frame sequences only and omits some clones. Under half of the omission traces to an unresolved V gene where checked; the cause of the rest is unknown. The table for this sample lists about 120,000 clones; nearly 90% of them were counted only once. The ten top clones hold 1% to 1.4% of the sample. Sequenced material: PBMCs. The source is a woman under 30 in good health and CMV-seronegative.

The count of this clone is one. V is TRBV4-2 and J is TRBJ2-1, with TRBD2 matching over 7 bases. This CDR3 comprises 17 residues. The V segment lost 1 base and the J segment 4 bases; nucleotides outside the gene matches: 10. Germline V lookup: CDR1 LGHNA, CDR2 YNFKEQ. Here the CDR3 reads CASSQVGYLAEYNEQFF. The CDR3 DNA sequence: TGTGCCAGCAGCCAAGTGGGGTACCTAGCGGAATACAATGAGCAGTTCTTC.

The rearrangement uses TRBV30 and TRBJ1-3; 7 bases line up with TRBD1. V was pared by 5 bases and J by 0 bases, with 1 base of the junction left unmatched. This CDR3 region has 13 residues. Germline CDR1 reads GTSNPN; CDR2 reads SVGIG (reference sequence). The CDR3: CAWEGASGNTIYF. CDR3 DNA: TGTGCCTGGGAGGGGGCCTCTGGAAACACCATATATTTT.

The J gene is TRBJ2-5, the V gene TRBV5-4; 7 nucleotides line up with TRBD1. This CDR3 has 15 residues. Germline CDR1 reads SGHNT; CDR2 reads YYREEE (reference sequence). The V segment lost 0 bases and the J segment 3 bases; nucleotides outside the gene matches: 5. The CDR3 DNA reads as TGTGCCAGCAGCTTGGCCAACAGGGGAGAAGAGACCCAGTACTTC. This codes for CASSLANRGEETQYF.

The chain is built from TRBV6-7 and TRBJ1-2, with 9 nucleotides matching TRBD1. TRBV6-7 is marked as an open reading frame, function uncertain. Trimming at V came to 10 bases and at J to 3 bases, leaving 9 bases not matched to a gene. The CDR3 spans 14 residues. The CDR3 DNA reads as TGTGCCATTCCAAACAGGGGGCAGGACTATGGCTACACCTTC. Encoded protein: CAIPNRGQDYGYTF.

The chain uses TRBV5-1 and TRBJ2-5, with 11 bases matching TRBD2. V was clipped by 3 bases and J by 2 bases; unmatched bases: 3. This CDR3 has 15 amino acids. Germline loops: CDR1 SGHRS, CDR2 YFSETQ. DNA for the CDR3: TGCGCCAGCAGCTCGACTAGCGGGGTGCAAGAGACCCAGTACTTC. Residues: CASSSTSGVQETQYF.